The 30 T cell receptor beta chains presented below share a single source sample, sequenced in a study of blood T cell repertoires in COVID-19. The protocol was immunoSEQ multiplex PCR, while the TCRdb copy is restricted to in-frame clones and leaves out a portion. In the table there are about 240,000 clones, roughly four fifths of which are singletons. The sample consisted of peripheral blood. The receptors come from a man aged 30 to 45 who had recovered from COVID-19.

This chain joins TRBV12-3 or TRBV12-4 and TRBJ2-1; 10 bases align to TRBD2. CDR3 length equals 13 residues. Unmatched junction bases numbered 6, after V lost 7 bases and J lost 9 bases. This chain's CDR3 is CASKVAGGPEQFF. The CDR3 DNA reads TGTGCCAGCAAAGTAGCGGGGGGCCCTGAGCAGTTCTTC.

This clone has a single count. V usage is TRBV12-2 and J usage is TRBJ1-5. TRBV12-2 is recorded as a pseudogene. The CDR3 consists of 15 residues. The CDR3 sequence is CASRLGGKGTQPQHF. In DNA form, the CDR3 reads TGTGCAAGTCGCTTAGGAGGGAAGGGTACTCAGCCCCAGCATTTT.

V usage is TRBV18 and J usage is TRBJ2-7, with D possibly being TRBD2 (6 bases). Between the trimmed V and J ends, which lost 1 base and 0 bases, there was a span of 10 bases. Germline V gives CDR1 KGHSH, CDR2 LQKENI. The CDR3 is 15 residues long. The CDR3 nucleotides are TGTGCCAGCTCACCACTGGCGGGGAACTCCTACGAGCAGTACTTC. Translation gives CASSPLAGNSYEQYF. Complete variable domain (other parts from reference TRBV18 and TRBJ2-7): NAGVMQNPRHLVRRRGQEARLRCSPMKGHSHVYWYRQLPEEGLKFMVYLQKENIIDESGMPKERFSAEFPKEGPSILRIQQVVRGDSAAYFCASSPLAGNSYEQYFGPGTRLTVT.

V and J are TRBV7-9 and TRBJ2-1, with 9 bases aligning to TRBD2. J lost 8 bases, V lost 8 bases, and 10 bases had no gene match. Germline loops: CDR1 SEHNR, CDR2 FQNEAQ (reference sequence). The CDR3 runs 14 residues. The CDR3 DNA sequence: TGTGCCAGCGGAAGCGGGGGGTTTATTGATGAGCAGTTCTTC. It is translated as CASGSGGFIDEQFF.

The chain joins TRBV7-2 to TRBJ2-3; D not resolved. The CDR3 has 12 amino acids. V lost 3 bases, J lost 2 bases, and 3 bases lay in between. Germline assignment: CDR1 SGHTA and CDR2 FQGNSA. The CDR3 coding sequence is TGTGCCAGCAGCTTTAACACAGATACGCAGTATTTT. It codes for CASSFNTDTQYF.

This sequence joins TRBV5-1 and TRBJ2-3; 9 bases are a match to TRBD2. The length of the CDR3 is 16 residues. Germline V gene lookup returns CDR1 SGHRS and CDR2 YFSETQ. V trimming: 4 bases; J trimming: 6 bases; junction bases outside the gene matches: 12. CDR3 sequence (DNA): TGCGCCAGCAGCACTGGACTAGCGTTATCCGGGGATACGCAGTATTTT. Translation gives CASSTGLALSGDTQYF.

J is TRBJ2-7 and V is TRBV28; D remains unclear. The CDR3 has 14 amino acids. Germline-derived CDR1 and CDR2 are MDHEN and SYDVKM. The germline V and J ends were trimmed by 0 bases and 0 bases, with 6 bases remaining between them. The CDR3 sequence: CASSLWGSSYEQYV. The DNA of the CDR3 is TGTGCCAGCAGTTTATGGGGCAGCTCCTACGAGCAGTACGTC.

This clone was recorded a few times. The CDR3 bases are TGTGCCAGCAGAAGAACAGGGGGCTACGAGCAGTACTTC. It translates to CASRRTGGYEQYF. This chain joins TRBV7-9 and TRBJ2-7; 8 nucleotides agree with TRBD1. V gave up 6 bases and J gave up 3 bases; unmatched junction bases: 4. Germline-derived CDR1 and CDR2 are SEHNR and FQNEAQ (reference sequence). The CDR3 loop spans 13 amino acids.

This clone was seen repeatedly, ten times or more. This chain connects TRBV28 to TRBJ1-5; maybe TRBD1 (6 bases). CDR1 and CDR2 from the germline V gene are MDHEN and SYDVKM. The length of the CDR3 is 16 residues. The V gene lost 6 bases and the J gene lost 7 bases, with 22 bases spanning the gap. The CDR3 sequence: CASSKPPGAGGQPQHF. The CDR3 DNA sequence: TGTGCCAGCAGCAAACCTCCGGGGGCGGGGGGGCAGCCCCAGCATTTT.

In DNA, the CDR3 is TGTGCAAGTCTATCCAGGGATTCGGGGGGGGATACGCAGTATTTT. Amino acids: CASLSRDSGGDTQYF. This sequence joins TRBV12-2 and TRBJ2-3; TRBD2 is the table's D call, not checked against the DNA. TRBV12-2 has pseudogene status. The CDR3 has 15 residues.

The chain uses TRBV5-8 and TRBJ1-6; D gene unclear. Trimming took 0 bases from V and 3 from J, leaving 7 bases between them. The V gene's germline CDR1 is SGHTS and CDR2 YDEGEE. The CDR3 totals 15 residues. The CDR3 sequence is CASSLDSGYNSPLHF. CDR3 in DNA: TGTGCCAGCAGCTTGGACAGCGGCTATAATTCACCCCTCCACTTT.

This chain joins TRBV7-2 and TRBJ1-1; D gene uncertain. Looked up from germline, CDR1 is SGHTA and CDR2 is FQGNSA. Trimming cost V 1 base and J 5 bases, with 14 bases left between them. This CDR3 spans 15 amino acids. The CDR3 region is CASSLGQIAGTEAFF. CDR3 DNA: TGTGCCAGCAGCTTAGGGCAGATAGCGGGAACTGAAGCTTTCTTT. The variable domain in full, completed from reference TRBV7-2 and TRBJ1-1, reads GAGVSQSPSNKVTEKGKDVELRCDPISGHTALYWYRQSLGQGLEFLIYFQGNSAPDKSGLPSDRFSAERTGGSVSTLTIQRTQQEDSAVYLCASSLGQIAGTEAFFGQGTRLTVV.

The chain links TRBV29-1 to TRBJ1-2, with 9 bases lining up with TRBD1. The CDR3 length is 13 residues. With 5 bases clipped from V and 1 base from J, the junction kept 2 bases outside the gene matches. Germline V gene data show CDR1 as SQVTM and CDR2 as ANQGSEA. The DNA of the CDR3 is TGCAGCGTTCGACAGGGGGATAACTATGGCTACACCTTC. It specifies CSVRQGDNYGYTF.

The chain links TRBV9 to TRBJ2-3; D perhaps matches TRBD2 (6 bases). CDR3 length: 14 residues. Trimming took off 4 bases at V and 2 bases at J, with 11 bases between the two ends. The V gene's germline CDR1 is SGDLS and CDR2 YYNGEE. The CDR3 DNA reads TGTGCCAGCAGCAGGGCGGGGATCACAGATACGCAGTATTTT. It codes for CASSRAGITDTQYF.

This clone turned up a few times. The genes are TRBV18 and TRBJ2-1; weak D call: TRBD2 (6 bases). The CDR3 length is 14 residues. CDR1 is KGHSH, CDR2 LQKENI, per germline. V dropped 3 bases and J dropped 7 bases, with 13 bases sitting between them. The CDR3 nucleotides are TGTGCCAGCTCACCGTCAATGGAGGGGAATGAGCAGTTCTTC. This translates into CASSPSMEGNEQFF.

This clone occurred once. This chain uses TRBV2 with TRBJ1-1, with D unclear. CDR1 SNHLY and CDR2 FYNNEI come from the germline V gene. The CDR3 runs to 13 residues. V was trimmed by 3 bases and J by 3 bases, leaving 8 bases between them. The CDR3 nucleotides read TGTGCCAGCAGTGACAGGAGGTACACTGAAGCTTTCTTT. Its translation: CASSDRRYTEAFF.

The CDR3 DNA reads TGTGCCAGCAGCATCCCTACTTGGGGCTACACCTTC. Translation: CASSIPTWGYTF. The chain combines TRBV12-3 or TRBV12-4 with TRBJ1-2; D is ambiguous. This CDR3 spans 12 amino acids. Deletions cut 6 bases from V and 8 bases from J, with 13 bases between.

This clone was detected once. The rearrangement uses TRBV10-3 and TRBJ2-7; D perhaps matches TRBD1 (6 bases). This CDR3 has 13 residues. The V and J ends lost 2 bases and 5 bases respectively, with 10 bases between them. The germline gives CDR1 ENHRY, CDR2 SYGVKD. CDR3 sequence reads: CAISETGTHEQYV. The DNA for the CDR3 is TGTGCCATCAGTGAGACAGGGACCCACGAGCAGTACGTC.

The chain couples TRBV2 to TRBJ1-5, with TRBD1 as a possible D gene (6 bases). Trimming removed 6 bases from V and 6 bases from J, with 18 bases in between. There are 15 residues in the CDR3. Germline V gene data show CDR1 as SNHLY and CDR2 as FYNNEI. CDR3 loop: CASSTGTPFRQPQHF. CDR3 nucleotides: TGTGCCAGCAGCACCGGGACACCCTTCCGTCAGCCCCAGCATTTT.

V usage is TRBV19 and J usage is TRBJ1-1; the D is unclear. V shed 2 bases and J shed 0 bases, with 10 bases lying between them. Per the germline V gene, CDR1 is LNHDA and CDR2 is SQIVND (reference sequence). This CDR3 region has 15 residues. The CDR3 sequence: CASSISFGLNTEAFF. The CDR3 DNA reads TGTGCCAGTAGTATATCATTTGGCCTGAACACTGAAGCTTTCTTT.

This chain joins TRBV9 and TRBJ2-3, with D perhaps TRBD2 (5 bases). CDR1 and CDR2 from the germline V gene are SGDLS and YYNGEE. V lost 3 bases and J lost 8, with 13 bases in between. This CDR3 is built from 13 residues. The CDR3 DNA reads as TGTGCCAGCAGCGGTTTACTAGGCGCTACGCAGTATTTT. Translated: CASSGLLGATQYF.

This clone showed up many times. The chain uses TRBV4-1 and TRBJ1-3; maybe TRBD1 (5 bases). V lost 4 bases to trimming and J lost 2 bases, with 21 bases between them. CDR3 length equals 18 residues. Looked up from germline, CDR1 is MGHRA and CDR2 is YSYEKL. CDR3 nucleotide sequence: TGCGCCAGCAGCCCCTCCGTGGGGGGAACCCGCCCTGGAAACACCATATATTTT. It encodes CASSPSVGGTRPGNTIYF.

This rearrangement joins TRBV18 to TRBJ2-3, with TRBD1 identical over 9 bases. This CDR3 region has 15 residues. CDR1 is KGHSH and CDR2 is LQKENI in the germline V gene. Trimming cost V 6 bases and J 3 bases; bases outside gene matches: 7. The CDR3 sequence: CASSPGQGGTDTQYF. CDR3 DNA: TGTGCCAGCTCCCCGGGACAGGGTGGAACAGATACGCAGTATTTT.

The chain joins TRBV4-1 to TRBJ2-3; 16 bases are a match to TRBD2. This CDR3 region has 20 residues. Per germline, CDR1 MGHRA and CDR2 YSYEKL. Trimming took 2 bases from V and 8 from J; bases not matched to a gene: 16. CDR3 nucleotides: TGCGCCAGCAGCCAACGCGTACTTCCGGGACTAGCGGGGGGGTTAGGTACGCAGTATTTT. Encoded protein: CASSQRVLPGLAGGLGTQYF.

This chain uses TRBV5-6 with TRBJ2-7; 11 bases fit TRBD1. After removal of 3 bases from V and 6 bases from J, the junction contained 2 bases not matched to a gene. In germline, CDR1 is SGHDT, CDR2 YYEEEE. CDR3 length equals 13 residues. Here the CDR3 DNA reads TGTGCCAGCAGCTGGGACAGGGGGGGCGAGCAGTACGTC. Amino acid sequence: CASSWDRGGEQYV.

The rearrangement joins TRBV19 to TRBJ1-4; no reliable D call. Trimming removed 3 bases from V and 8 bases from J, with 16 bases in between. In germline, CDR1 is LNHDA, CDR2 SQIVND (reference sequence). The CDR3 covers 15 residues. The CDR3 loop is CASSISSFSGEKLFF. The CDR3 bases are TGTGCCAGTAGTATCTCCTCGTTCTCCGGGGAAAAACTGTTTTTT.

The chain couples TRBV5-1 to TRBJ1-2; 7 bases are a match to TRBD1. This CDR3 spans 15 amino acids. V shed 0 bases, J shed 7 bases, and the junction held 9 bases outside the gene matches. CDR1 is SGHRS and CDR2 is YFSETQ in the germline V gene. For the CDR3, the DNA is TGCGCCAGCAGCTTGGAGGAAGGGACAGAGATTGGCTACACCTTC. Its protein product is CASSLEEGTEIGYTF.

This clone was seen more than once but under ten times. The V gene is TRBV7-8, the J gene TRBJ2-2; the match to TRBD1 covers 9 bases. The CDR3 has 15 residues. Germline V gene sequence: CDR1 SGHVS, CDR2 FQNEAQ. The ends lost 4 bases at V and 0 bases at J; junction bases unmatched: 0. In DNA, the CDR3 is TGTGCCAGCAGCTGGGACAGGGCGAACACCGGGGAGCTGTTTTTT. Translating it yields CASSWDRANTGELFF.

The chain is built from TRBV7-9 and TRBJ2-5; no clear D. Deletions cut 1 base from V and 5 bases from J, with 8 bases between. The CDR3 is 13 amino acids. Germline values: CDR1 SEHNR, CDR2 FQNEAQ (reference sequence). CDR3 bases: TGTGCCAGCAGCTTAGGTTTTCAGGAGACCCAGTACTTC. As protein: CASSLGFQETQYF.

The gene calls are TRBV10-3 and TRBJ1-5, with D maybe TRBD1 (6 bases). Trimming took 8 bases from V and 7 from J, leaving 21 bases between them. CDR3 length: 15 amino acids. CDR1 is ENHRY, CDR2 SYGVKD, per germline. The CDR3 protein is CAIGSPTGNSQPQHF. In nucleotides, the CDR3 is TGTGCCATCGGCAGCCCCACAGGGAATTCCCAGCCCCAGCATTTT.